Listed below are T cell receptor beta chains from one sample, sequenced in a study of T cells after posttransplantation cyclophosphamide. The assay was immunoSEQ multiplex PCR, and TCRdb's table has in-frame clones only and misses some. This sample has around 5,000 clones; 1.5% to 2% occur once, and the top ten carry more than 25%. The sequencing used PBMCs, collected around 250 days after a stem cell transplant with posttransplant cyclophosphamide. These receptors all stem from a male patient in his thirties who received an allogeneic stem cell transplant from a related donor, was CMV-positive, and had no GVHD. A share of the T cells may be of graft donor origin. Each CDR3 is given with its conserved first and last residue. The order of the fields is V gene, D gene, J gene, clone size, CDR3 protein, CDR3 DNA. The D gene is left open where the match is weak. Not every row has a clone size; where given, it reads once, few, many or a size class.

v_call: TRBV6-5; d_call: -; j_call: TRBJ1-1; clone_size: once; cdr3_aa: CASSPVAGTEAFF; cdr3_nt: TGTGCCAGCAGCCCTGTCGCGGGAACTGAAGCTTTCTTT
v_call: TRBV11-3; d_call: TRBD2; j_call: TRBJ2-2; clone_size: large; cdr3_aa: CASSLASGRETGELFF; cdr3_nt: TGTGCCAGCAGCCTTGCCAGCGGGAGAGAGACCGGGGAGCTGTTTTTT
v_call: TRBV4-2; d_call: TRBD1; j_call: TRBJ1-2; clone_size: medium-sized; cdr3_aa: CASSQGQGDNYGYTF; cdr3_nt: TGTGCCAGCAGCCAAGGACAGGGAGATAACTATGGCTACACCTTC
v_call: TRBV19; d_call: -; j_call: TRBJ1-2; clone_size: -; cdr3_aa: CASSPQDGRYHYGYTF; cdr3_nt: TGTGCCAGTAGTCCACAGGACGGACGGTACCACTATGGCTACACCTTC
v_call: TRBV4-2; d_call: -; j_call: TRBJ1-3; clone_size: few; cdr3_aa: CASSQGTGNRNTIYF; cdr3_nt: TGTGCCAGCAGCCAAGGAACCGGGAATAGAAACACCATATATTTT
v_call: TRBV6-1; d_call: TRBD1; j_call: TRBJ2-1; clone_size: few; cdr3_aa: CASSESGTVFYNEQFF; cdr3_nt: TGTGCCAGCAGTGAGTCGGGGACAGTTTTTTACAATGAGCAGTTCTTC
v_call: TRBV28; d_call: -; j_call: TRBJ1-2; clone_size: few; cdr3_aa: CASSYLGGYTF; cdr3_nt: TGTGCCAGCAGTTATTTGGGCGGCTACACCTTC
v_call: TRBV5-1; d_call: -; j_call: TRBJ2-5; clone_size: -; cdr3_aa: CASSLEAYKETQYF; cdr3_nt: TGCGCCAGCAGCTTGGAAGCTTATAAAGAGACCCAGTACTTC
v_call: TRBV15; d_call: -; j_call: TRBJ2-2; clone_size: few; cdr3_aa: CATSRELGLTGELFF; cdr3_nt: TGTGCCACCAGCAGAGAGCTGGGGCTCACCGGGGAGCTGTTTTTT
v_call: TRBV6-5; d_call: -; j_call: TRBJ2-5; clone_size: few; cdr3_aa: CASSLLGSETQYF; cdr3_nt: TGTGCCAGCAGCCTACTAGGGTCGGAGACCCAGTACTTC
v_call: TRBV28; d_call: -; j_call: TRBJ1-2; clone_size: few; cdr3_aa: CASSPLRDLEGYTF; cdr3_nt: TGTGCCAGCAGCCCCCTGCGGGACTTGGAGGGCTACACCTTC
v_call: TRBV28; d_call: TRBD1; j_call: TRBJ2-7; clone_size: -; cdr3_aa: CASSLSGATGRLHPYYF; cdr3_nt: TGTGCCAGCAGTCTATCGGGCGCGACAGGGAGACTACACCCTTATTACTTC
v_call: TRBV19; d_call: -; j_call: TRBJ1-2; clone_size: few; cdr3_aa: CAMGGGNYGYTF; cdr3_nt: TGTGCCATGGGCGGAGGGAACTATGGCTACACCTTC
v_call: TRBV18; d_call: -; j_call: TRBJ1-3; clone_size: few; cdr3_aa: CASSPTDSGSGNTIYF; cdr3_nt: TGTGCCAGCTCACCGACGGACTCAGGCTCTGGAAACACCATATATTTT
v_call: TRBV5-1; d_call: TRBD1; j_call: TRBJ1-2; clone_size: -; cdr3_aa: CASRSQTGSYGYTF; cdr3_nt: TGCGCCAGCCGCTCACAGACAGGGAGCTATGGCTACACCTTC
v_call: TRBV9; d_call: -; j_call: TRBJ2-7; clone_size: -; cdr3_aa: CASSARGRGDEQYF; cdr3_nt: TGTGCCAGCAGCGCCCGTGGCAGGGGTGACGAGCAGTACTTC
v_call: TRBV7-9; d_call: TRBD1; j_call: TRBJ1-1; clone_size: few; cdr3_aa: CASSDRGDRTEAFF; cdr3_nt: TGTGCCAGCAGCGACAGGGGTGATAGGACTGAAGCTTTCTTT
v_call: TRBV11-2; d_call: -; j_call: TRBJ1-1; clone_size: few; cdr3_aa: CASSFLAGTGTEAFF; cdr3_nt: TGTGCCAGCAGCTTTTTGGCAGGTACGGGGACTGAAGCTTTCTTT
v_call: TRBV6-4; d_call: -; j_call: TRBJ2-2; clone_size: few; cdr3_aa: CARMTGCTGELFF; cdr3_nt: TGTGCCAGAATGACAGGTTGCACCGGGGAGCTGTTTTTT
v_call: TRBV7-9; d_call: TRBD2; j_call: TRBJ2-7; clone_size: -; cdr3_aa: CAGTPVASGKYEQYF; cdr3_nt: TGTGCCGGAACACCGGTGGCTAGCGGGAAGTACGAGCAGTACTTC
v_call: TRBV7-7; d_call: TRBD1; j_call: TRBJ2-6; clone_size: few; cdr3_aa: CASSPSGGSGANVLTF; cdr3_nt: TGTGCCAGCAGCCCCTCAGGGGGATCTGGGGCCAACGTCCTGACTTTC
v_call: TRBV4-3; d_call: -; j_call: TRBJ2-1; clone_size: few; cdr3_aa: CASSQGVSSYNEQFF; cdr3_nt: TGCGCCAGCAGCCAAGGCGTGAGCTCCTACAATGAGCAGTTCTTC
v_call: TRBV18; d_call: TRBD1; j_call: TRBJ2-1; clone_size: -; cdr3_aa: CASSLDRGRSDEQFF; cdr3_nt: TGTGCCAGCTCACTTGACAGGGGAAGGTCCGATGAGCAGTTCTTC
v_call: TRBV29-1; d_call: TRBD1; j_call: TRBJ1-1; clone_size: few; cdr3_aa: CSAGTENTEAFF; cdr3_nt: TGCAGCGCCGGGACAGAGAACACTGAAGCTTTCTTT
v_call: TRBV10-3; d_call: TRBD2; j_call: TRBJ2-1; clone_size: -; cdr3_aa: CAIGAGGNGHEQFF; cdr3_nt: TGTGCCATCGGGGCGGGGGGAAATGGCCATGAGCAGTTCTTC
v_call: TRBV9; d_call: -; j_call: TRBJ1-4; clone_size: -; cdr3_aa: CASSVTGTTNEKLFF; cdr3_nt: TGTGCCAGCAGCGTCACAGGAACGACTAATGAAAAACTGTTTTTT
v_call: TRBV2; d_call: -; j_call: TRBJ1-1; clone_size: -; cdr3_aa: CASRVFGTEAFF; cdr3_nt: TGTGCCAGCAGGGTTTTCGGCACTGAAGCTTTCTTT
v_call: TRBV6-6; d_call: TRBD2; j_call: TRBJ2-5; clone_size: few; cdr3_aa: CASSLPSGKQETQYF; cdr3_nt: TGTGCCAGCAGTTTGCCTAGCGGGAAGCAAGAGACCCAGTACTTC
v_call: TRBV28; d_call: TRBD1; j_call: TRBJ2-2; clone_size: few; cdr3_aa: CASSPSRVDRGNTGELFF; cdr3_nt: TGTGCCAGCAGCCCTTCAAGGGTGGACAGGGGAAACACCGGGGAGCTGTTTTTT
v_call: TRBV2; d_call: -; j_call: TRBJ1-4; clone_size: few; cdr3_aa: CASSEAVQVFGEKLFF; cdr3_nt: TGTGCCAGCAGTGAAGCGGTTCAAGTGTTCGGTGAAAAACTGTTTTTT
v_call: TRBV28; d_call: -; j_call: TRBJ2-2; clone_size: large; cdr3_aa: CASSTDRLSNTGELFF; cdr3_nt: TGTGCCAGCAGCACGGACAGACTTTCGAACACCGGGGAGCTGTTTTTT
v_call: TRBV7-2; d_call: TRBD2; j_call: TRBJ2-3; clone_size: few; cdr3_aa: CASSERLAGKTDTQYF; cdr3_nt: TGTGCCAGCAGCGAGCGTCTAGCGGGAAAAACAGATACGCAGTATTTT
v_call: TRBV11-2; d_call: -; j_call: TRBJ1-5; clone_size: few; cdr3_aa: CASSPRSDQPQHF; cdr3_nt: TGTGCCAGCAGCCCCCGAAGCGATCAGCCCCAGCATTTT
v_call: TRBV9; d_call: TRBD1; j_call: TRBJ1-1; clone_size: -; cdr3_aa: CASSVGQGAYEAFF; cdr3_nt: TGTGCCAGCAGCGTAGGGCAGGGGGCATATGAAGCTTTCTTT
v_call: TRBV11-2; d_call: -; j_call: TRBJ1-6; clone_size: few; cdr3_aa: CASSLDQAAPLHF; cdr3_nt: TGTGCCAGCAGCTTAGACCAGGCTGCACCCCTCCACTTT
v_call: TRBV30; d_call: -; j_call: TRBJ1-2; clone_size: -; cdr3_aa: CAWSGGASLGYGYTF; cdr3_nt: TGTGCCTGGAGTGGGGGAGCAAGCCTAGGCTATGGCTACACCTTC
v_call: TRBV25-1; d_call: -; j_call: TRBJ1-2; clone_size: -; cdr3_aa: CASSAPGSNYGYTF; cdr3_nt: TGTGCCAGCAGTGCCCCGGGGTCTAACTATGGCTACACCTTC
v_call: TRBV10-1; d_call: -; j_call: TRBJ2-5; clone_size: -; cdr3_aa: CASSESLETQYF; cdr3_nt: TGCGCCAGCAGTGAGTCCCTGGAGACCCAGTACTTC
v_call: TRBV13; d_call: -; j_call: TRBJ2-3; clone_size: few; cdr3_aa: CASSPGTSSTDTQYF; cdr3_nt: TGTGCCAGCAGCCCAGGGACTTCTAGCACAGATACGCAGTATTTT
v_call: TRBV6-5; d_call: TRBD2; j_call: TRBJ2-5; clone_size: -; cdr3_aa: CASSPTSGRETQYF; cdr3_nt: TGTGCCAGCAGCCCGACTAGCGGGAGAGAGACCCAGTACTTC
v_call: TRBV27; d_call: TRBD1; j_call: TRBJ2-5; clone_size: few; cdr3_aa: CASRQTGTGKETQYF; cdr3_nt: TGTGCCAGCAGACAGACCGGGACAGGTAAAGAGACCCAGTACTTC
v_call: TRBV18; d_call: TRBD1; j_call: TRBJ1-5; clone_size: few; cdr3_aa: CASSPGTGDRNQPQHF; cdr3_nt: TGTGCCAGCTCACCGGGGACAGGGGATCGTAATCAGCCCCAGCATTTT
v_call: TRBV7-3; d_call: TRBD2; j_call: TRBJ2-1; clone_size: -; cdr3_aa: CASSSGAGKGNEQFF; cdr3_nt: TGTGCCAGCAGCTCCGGAGCGGGGAAGGGGAATGAGCAGTTCTTC
v_call: TRBV19; d_call: TRBD2; j_call: TRBJ2-2; clone_size: -; cdr3_aa: CASTGTSGPRRTGELFF; cdr3_nt: TGTGCCAGTACCGGGACTAGCGGCCCCCGACGGACCGGGGAGCTGTTTTTT
v_call: TRBV21-1; d_call: -; j_call: TRBJ2-3; clone_size: few; cdr3_aa: CASSKGQGAVTDTQYF; cdr3_nt: TGTGCCAGCAGCAAGGGACAGGGGGCTGTCACAGATACGCAGTATTTT
v_call: TRBV6-1; d_call: -; j_call: TRBJ1-1; clone_size: -; cdr3_aa: CASNLEVDTEAFF; cdr3_nt: TGTGCCAGCAATTTGGAGGTGGACACTGAAGCTTTCTTT
v_call: TRBV19; d_call: TRBD1; j_call: TRBJ2-2; clone_size: -; cdr3_aa: CATQTGTDNTGELFF; cdr3_nt: TGTGCCACCCAGACCGGGACAGATAACACCGGGGAGCTGTTTTTT
v_call: TRBV7-9; d_call: TRBD1; j_call: TRBJ2-2; clone_size: -; cdr3_aa: CASSFLGQATNTGELFF; cdr3_nt: TGTGCCAGCAGCTTTCTGGGACAGGCCACGAACACCGGGGAGCTGTTTTTT
v_call: TRBV6-5; d_call: -; j_call: TRBJ1-2; clone_size: few; cdr3_aa: CASSQMAASYGYTF; cdr3_nt: TGTGCCAGCAGCCAGATGGCGGCTAGCTATGGCTACACCTTC
v_call: TRBV29-1; d_call: TRBD1; j_call: TRBJ1-2; clone_size: -; cdr3_aa: CSVEGTGLARLPGGYTF; cdr3_nt: TGCAGCGTTGAGGGGACAGGTTTGGCGAGGCTTCCTGGCGGCTACACCTTC
v_call: TRBV7-2; d_call: -; j_call: TRBJ2-7; clone_size: few; cdr3_aa: CASSLVGPPYEQYF; cdr3_nt: TGTGCCAGCAGCTTAGTTGGGCCACCCTACGAGCAGTACTTC